This T cell receptor (beta chain) was observed in a study of pediatric ulcerative colitis (dated by TCRdb to between 2018 and 2021). Describing the broader study: Of the ulcerative colitis patients, several had pancolitis and two had left-sided colitis, and histology in every patient was consistent with ulcerative colitis. Nine or ten newly diagnosed, treatment-naive pediatric ulcerative colitis patients and a few non-IBD control children each provided paired blood and rectal samples. The Pediatric Ulcerative Colitis Activity Index classified a couple of patients as having mild disease, several as having moderate disease and three as having acute severe colitis. Beyond this particular receptor, the publication reports: A couple of patients' blood samples yielded substantially fewer templates for technical reasons and were excluded from blood-rectal overlap analysis. A couple of rectal CDR3 clonotypes were found in every ulcerative colitis patient but in no control. Features of the rectal repertoire distinguished controls, mild-moderate colitis patients and acute severe colitis patients, and in acute severe colitis rectal diversity was lower because of clonal expansions. Compared with controls, ulcerative colitis patients showed significantly higher autologous blood-rectal clonal overlap, a finding that suggests increased T cell trafficking to inflamed tissue. The healthy control group was small, consisting of only a handful of individuals. Repertoires were derived from total lymphocyte DNA, so rare subsets such as regulatory T cells may have patterns not reflected.

Notes on this clone: The clone's antigen remains unknown. No base quality values were provided; no much bigger clone lies one nucleotide off.

Germline trimming amounts to 3 bases on V and 8 bases on J, with 2 as the count of junction bases outside the gene matches. For CDR1 and CDR2, the germline V gene (reference sequence) lists SEHNR and FQNEAQ. There are 13 amino acids in the CDR3, from cysteine to phenylalanine inclusive. CDR3 DNA only is kept here, 39 bases in frame from base 1. Before the diagnostic colonoscopy, none of the ulcerative colitis patients had been given any immunosuppressive medication. Blood was sampled at the time of the colonoscopy. The Wizard kit (Promega) was used to extract genomic DNA from blood and intestinal samples. Rearranged CDR3 beta regions were amplified from genomic DNA with multiplex V and J primers using the immunoSEQ TRB Survey service. To keep sequencing depth the same across samples, survey-level depth of up to 500,000 reads per sample was applied. Libraries were purified, pooled and sequenced on Illumina technology. As for the authors' bioinformatics: immunoSEQ online tools were used for productive clonality, sample overlap, pairwise scatters, CDR3 beta length, V/D/J gene usage and productiveness. Alongside Shannon and Simpson indices, calculated diversity was computed as the number of unique rearrangements divided by total templates, multiplied by 100. Principal component analysis was performed on Z-score normalized data with the R prcomp function and the ggbiplot package. Morisita's index was used to measure clonal overlap between blood and rectum within each subject. Sourced from immuneACCESS, this table was stored by TCRdb with only in-frame sequences that have V and J called. A share of the clones is absent; for the studies checked, an unresolved V gene accounts for under half, and the remainder has no known explanation. V, J and clone size were drawn from that table, and D and trimming were deduced from the DNA. The sample data list 60,000 or so clones, and 70% to 85% of these were observed just once. The ten largest clones represent roughly 5.2% of the sample.

The receptor's source is a boy aged 5-17 years with moderate ulcerative colitis. The sample consisted of blood. Recombination connected TRBV7-9 to TRBJ2-1; 9 bases in between match TRBD2. The nucleotide sequence is given as TGTGCCAGCAGCTTGGCGGGAGGGCATGAGCAGTTCTTC. The resulting protein is CASSLAGGHEQFF.